This T cell receptor (beta chain) was obtained from a study of PD-1 blockade in classical Hodgkin lymphoma. V was pared by 2 bases and J by 2 bases, with 4 bases of the junction left unmatched. CDR3 length equals 14 residues. The germline V gene has CDR1 GTSNPN and CDR2 SVGIG (reference sequence). TCRdb keeps only in-frame clones here, not all; method: immunoSEQ multiplex PCR. The table shows 40,000 to 55,000 clones, with around 78% occurring only once. Time point here: cycle 4 day 1 (C4D1), after more than five weeks of nivolumab. The patients all showed relapse after autologous stem cell transplantation, while their brentuximab vedotin exposure varied.

The receptor comes from a human donor with classical Hodgkin lymphoma. The V and J genes are TRBV30 and TRBJ1-2; the match to TRBD1 covers 8 bases. Sequencing was performed on peripheral blood mononuclear cells (PBMCs), taken before the fourth cycle of nivolumab. The CDR3 coding sequence is TGTGCCTGGAGTCCCGGACAGGGAAACTATGGCTACACCTTC. Protein sequence: CAWSPGQGNYGYTF.